These 15 T cell receptor beta chains originate from one sample sequenced in a study of blood T cell repertoires in COVID-19. The repertoire was sequenced with immunoSEQ multiplex PCR; TCRdb's copy has only in-frame clones and lacks some. The data hold approximately 190,000 clones, with around 89% observed a single time. The sequencing input was peripheral blood. The origin of the receptors is a man between 40 and 49 years old with active or convalescent COVID-19.

This clone was seen a few times. The gene calls are TRBV29-1 and TRBJ2-7; maybe TRBD1 (6 bases). This CDR3 comprises 15 residues. Germline V gene data show CDR1 as SQVTM and CDR2 as ANQGSEA. Trimming cost V 4 bases and J 6 bases, with 22 bases left between them. The CDR3 nucleotides read TGCAGCGTTGTCTCAGGCCGGACAGCCGGTCTCGAGCAGTACTTC. Residues: CSVVSGRTAGLEQYF.

V is TRBV10-3 and J is TRBJ2-1, with 9 positions matching TRBD2. V lost 5 bases and J lost 6; bases outside the gene matches: 8. The CDR3 has 15 residues. From germline, CDR1 is ENHRY and CDR2 SYGVKD. CDR3 DNA sequence: TGTGCCATCAGTCCTACGACTAGCGGATTCAATGAGCAGTTCTTC. Its protein product is CAISPTTSGFNEQFF.

This chain uses TRBV6-1 with TRBJ1-2, with D maybe TRBD1 (6 bases). The CDR3 loop spans 13 amino acids. V dropped 6 bases and J dropped 7 bases, with 15 bases sitting between them. The V gene's germline CDR1 is MNHNS and CDR2 SASEGT. The DNA for the CDR3 is TGTGCCAGCAGCGTCACAGGGATGAGTGGCTACACCTTC. Protein sequence: CASSVTGMSGYTF.

The J gene is TRBJ2-1, the V gene TRBV30; D remains ambiguous. Germline CDR1 GTSNPN, CDR2 SVGIG (reference sequence). V lost 7 bases and J 6 bases, leaving 13 bases between the germline ends. This CDR3 is built from 12 residues. The chain's CDR3 is CALETFFNEQFF. CDR3 DNA sequence: TGTGCCTTGGAGACTTTCTTCAATGAGCAGTTCTTC.

This chain joins TRBV6-5 and TRBJ1-1; D is perhaps TRBD1 (6 bases). The germline V and J ends were trimmed by 10 bases and 7 bases, with 10 bases remaining between them. The CDR3 totals 10 residues. CDR1 and CDR2 from the germline V gene are MNHEY and SVGAGI. The CDR3 loop is CANWTDEAFF. The CDR3 nucleotides read TGTGCCAACTGGACAGATGAAGCTTTCTTT.

This sequence joins TRBV6-5 and TRBJ2-3, with D possibly matching TRBD2 (5 bases). CDR1 and CDR2 (germline): MNHEY, SVGAGI. The CDR3 length is 15 residues. The V end lost 6 bases, the J end lost 2 bases, and 15 bases lay between the germline ends. CDR3 sequence reads: CASRASGFSTDTQYF. The CDR3 DNA is TGTGCCAGCAGGGCCTCGGGGTTCTCCACAGATACGCAGTATTTT.

This chain connects TRBV2 to TRBJ2-4; 7 positions match TRBD1. The CDR3 extends over 14 amino acids. V shed 2 bases and J 15 bases; nucleotides not matched to a gene: 13. Germline V lookup: CDR1 SNHLY, CDR2 FYNNEI. CDR3: CASSERTGAPQRYF. CDR3 nucleotides: TGTGCCAGCAGTGAACGCACAGGGGCACCCCAACGGTACTTC.

The chain combines TRBV3-1 (or the pseudogene TRBV3-2) with TRBJ2-5; TRBD2 aligns across 8 bases. The junction had 10 bases not matched to a gene; V was cut back by 0 bases and J by 4 bases. Germline values: CDR1 LGHDT, CDR2 YNNKEL (reference sequence). The CDR3 totals 17 residues. CDR3 coding DNA: TGTGCCAGCAGCCAAGATCTTGGGACTAGAACACGAGAGACCCAGTACTTC. Protein: CASSQDLGTRTRETQYF.

V and J are TRBV29-1 and TRBJ1-2; 9 positions match TRBD1. Unmatched junction bases numbered 0, after V lost 6 bases and J lost 1 base. The CDR3 has 12 amino acids. CDR1 SQVTM and CDR2 ANQGSEA come from the germline V gene. CDR3 DNA sequence: TGCAGCGTGGACAGGGGTAACTATGGCTACACCTTC. Protein product: CSVDRGNYGYTF.

CDR3 bases: TGTGCCAGCAGCTTAATGGACAGTAGTTCACCCCTCCACTTT. Amino acid sequence: CASSLMDSSSPLHF. The chain has TRBV7-9 and TRBJ1-6, with D tentatively TRBD1 (6 bases). The V end lost 2 bases, the J end lost 9 bases, and 11 bases lay between the germline ends. Germline assignment: CDR1 SEHNR and CDR2 FQNEAQ (reference sequence). The CDR3 runs to 14 residues.

This clone was observed once. The chain recombines TRBV4-2 with TRBJ2-1; TRBD2 matches 9 bases. The germline CDR1 and CDR2 sequences are LGHNA and YNFKEQ. The CDR3 loop spans 14 amino acids. V was pared by 3 bases and J by 4 bases, with 1 base of the junction left unmatched. CDR3 sequence reads: CASSHLAGYNEQFF. The CDR3 nucleotides read TGTGCCAGCAGCCATCTAGCGGGGTACAATGAGCAGTTCTTC.

The chain uses TRBV25-1 and TRBJ2-7; 9 nucleotides align to TRBD1. From germline, CDR1 is MGHDK and CDR2 SYGVNS. The trim removed 3 bases at V and 4 bases at J, leaving 4 bases unmatched. The CDR3 loop spans 14 amino acids. This CDR3 is CASSEDRGVYEQYF. CDR3 in DNA: TGTGCCAGCAGTGAGGACAGGGGAGTTTACGAGCAGTACTTC.

The chain employs TRBV30 and TRBJ2-3; 8 bases are a match to TRBD2. The CDR3 contains 13 residues. Germline values: CDR1 GTSNPN, CDR2 SVGIG (reference sequence). The V gene end was trimmed by 8 bases and the J gene end by 3 bases; junction bases not matched to a gene: 7. The CDR3 nucleotides read TGTGCCGGAAAGCGGGAGAAGACAGATACGCAGTATTTT. Translating gives CAGKREKTDTQYF.

The chain has TRBV18 and TRBJ2-4; TRBD1 is a possible D gene (6 bases). The CDR3 totals 14 residues. V was clipped by 3 bases and J by 1 base, with 7 bases between them. CDR1 and CDR2 from the germline V gene are KGHSH and LQKENI. The CDR3: CASSPQGAKNIQYF. CDR3 nucleotide sequence: TGTGCCAGCTCACCTCAGGGGGCCAAAAACATTCAGTACTTC.

The chain employs TRBV11-2 and TRBJ2-1; 9 positions agree with TRBD1. The CDR3 spans 16 residues. V gave up 5 bases and J gave up 4 bases; unmatched junction bases: 9. The germline V gene has CDR1 SGHAT and CDR2 FQNNGV. The CDR3 nucleotides read TGTGCCAGCAGCCCGGCGGGACAGGGCGGGTACAATGAGCAGTTCTTC. This translates into CASSPAGQGGYNEQFF. The full variable domain, with the rest looked up from reference TRBV11-2 and TRBJ2-1, is EAGVAQSPRYKIIEKRQSVAFWCNPISGHATLYWYQQILGQGPKLLIQFQNNGVVDDSQLPKDRFSAERLKGVDSTLKIQPAKLEDSAVYLCASSPAGQGGYNEQFFGPGTRLTVL.